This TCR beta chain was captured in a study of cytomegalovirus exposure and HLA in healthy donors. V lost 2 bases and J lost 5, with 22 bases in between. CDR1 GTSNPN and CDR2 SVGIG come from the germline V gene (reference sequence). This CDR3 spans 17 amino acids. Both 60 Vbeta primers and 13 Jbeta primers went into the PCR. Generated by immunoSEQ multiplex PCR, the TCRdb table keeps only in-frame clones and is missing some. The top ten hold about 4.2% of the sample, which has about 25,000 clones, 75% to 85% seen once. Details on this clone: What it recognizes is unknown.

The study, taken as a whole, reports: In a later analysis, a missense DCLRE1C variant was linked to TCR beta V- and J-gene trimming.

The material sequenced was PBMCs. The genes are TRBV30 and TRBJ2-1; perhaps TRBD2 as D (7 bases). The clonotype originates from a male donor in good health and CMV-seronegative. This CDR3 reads CAWSFNRVAGANNEQFF. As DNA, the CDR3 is TGTGCCTGGAGTTTTAACAGGGTTGCGGGAGCGAACAATGAGCAGTTCTTC.